These 2 T cell receptor beta chains were sequenced from one sample in a study of shared clonotypes between healthy human individuals. CD8 cells regarded as naive lacked CD45RO, were positively chosen for CCR7, and omitted terminally differentiated effector memory CD45RA+ cells. Assay: immunoSEQ multiplex PCR; the TCRdb copy retains only in-frame clones and omits some. The sample contains some 2.1 million clones, 93% of which appear only once. Sequencing was done on a sample of naive CD8+ T cells from PBMCs. The receptors were sampled from a man aged 18 to 35 in good health. Some clones in this sample may be carry-over from other donors' samples.

This clone was detected only a few times. The V and J genes are TRBV19 and TRBJ1-1; a possible D gene is TRBD1 (5 bases). V dropped 6 bases and J dropped 11 bases, with 16 bases sitting between them. Germline V gene lookup returns CDR1 LNHDA and CDR2 SQIVND (reference sequence). The CDR3 has 12 residues. CDR3 protein: CASSSLPGLAFF. Written as DNA, the CDR3 is TGTGCCAGTAGCTCCCTCCCAGGGCTGGCTTTCTTT.

The chain uses TRBV15 and TRBJ2-7; 8 bases fit TRBD1. The CDR3 contains 17 residues. With 1 base clipped from V and 2 bases from J, the junction kept 10 bases outside the gene matches. CDR1 is LNHNV and CDR2 is YYDKDF in the germline V gene (reference sequence). Written as DNA, the CDR3 is TGTGCCACCAGCAGAGCGCGCTTAGACAGGGGACCCTACGAGCAGTACTTC. Protein sequence: CATSRARLDRGPYEQYF.